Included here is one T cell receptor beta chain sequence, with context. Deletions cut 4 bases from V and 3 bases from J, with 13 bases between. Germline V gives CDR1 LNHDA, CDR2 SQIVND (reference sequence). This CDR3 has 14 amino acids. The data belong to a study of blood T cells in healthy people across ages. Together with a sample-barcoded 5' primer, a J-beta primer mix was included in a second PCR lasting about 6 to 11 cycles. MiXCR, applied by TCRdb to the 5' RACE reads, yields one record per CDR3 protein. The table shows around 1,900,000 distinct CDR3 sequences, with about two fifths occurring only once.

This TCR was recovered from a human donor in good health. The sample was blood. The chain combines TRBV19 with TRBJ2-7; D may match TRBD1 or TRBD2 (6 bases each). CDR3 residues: CASSNRGASYEQYF. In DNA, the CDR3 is TGTGCCAGTAGTAATAGGGGGGCCAGCTACGAGCAGTACTTC.